This section outlines one TCR beta chain sequence together with its context. In the original workflow: Nucleated cell counts were estimated from reference gene primer amplification. Sequencing used immunoSEQ multiplex PCR; TCRdb keeps in-frame clones, though not all of them. V, J and clone size reflect that table, while D and trimming were determined from the DNA. This table holds a few hundred thousand clones, roughly 88% found once. This specimen belongs to a study of blood T cell repertoires in COVID-19. On the study more broadly: Sites across the United States, Italy and Spain contributed samples from acute and convalescent COVID-19. Sources were T cells, B-cell-depleted T cells, or PBMCs; the material itself was cDNA or gDNA.

The CDR3 is 15 residues long. Trimming left V 4 bases short and J 7 bases short, with 16 bases between. Germline assignment: CDR1 KGHSH and CDR2 LQKENI. This clonotype was sampled from a man aged 80 or over with acute or convalescent COVID-19. The gene calls are TRBV18 and TRBJ1-4, with D maybe TRBD1 (5 bases). The specimen sequenced was peripheral blood. The CDR3 nucleotides read TGTGCCAGCTCACTACAGGTCCCACGCGGTGAAAAACTGTTTTTT. It is translated as CASSLQVPRGEKLFF.